These 22 T cell receptor beta chains came from one sample sequenced in a study of pediatric ulcerative colitis (dated by TCRdb to 2018 to 2020). The method was the immunoSEQ multiplex PCR assay. TCRdb provides this immuneACCESS table in a form limited to in-frame rearrangements. Some clones are lacking; in checked studies, under half of them reflect an unresolved V gene, and why the rest are absent is not known. Here the sample has 30,000 to 45,000 clones; 83% occur a single time. The ten largest clones take up approximately 25% of the sample. Sequencing used blood. These receptors all come from a girl aged 5-17 years with moderate ulcerative colitis.

The chain carries TRBV18 and TRBJ2-6; D may be TRBD2 (6 bases). There are 15 residues in the CDR3. Trimming left V 3 bases short and J 2 bases short, with 8 bases between. The germline V gene encodes CDR1 KGHSH and CDR2 LQKENI. As DNA, the CDR3 is TGTGCCAGCTCACCTGGAGGGGCTGGGGCCAACGTCCTGACTTTC. Translating gives CASSPGGAGANVLTF.

The chain carries TRBV5-1 and TRBJ2-3; the D gene is possibly TRBD1 (5 bases). Between the trimmed V and J ends, which lost 4 bases and 3 bases, there was a span of 21 bases. Germline CDR1 SGHRS, CDR2 YFSETQ. The CDR3 length is 17 residues. CDR3 sequence: CASSRSFSGHRTDTQYF. The DNA for the CDR3 is TGCGCCAGCAGCCGCTCGTTTTCAGGGCACAGGACAGATACGCAGTATTTT.

The rearrangement joins TRBV10-3 to TRBJ2-7, with a tentative D call TRBD1 (5 bases). This CDR3 contains 13 residues. The V end lost 8 bases, the J end lost 1 base, and 12 bases lay between the germline ends. The V gene's germline CDR1 is ENHRY and CDR2 SYGVKD. This CDR3 reads CAIQGRESYEQYF. The CDR3, as DNA: TGTGCCATCCAGGGTCGCGAGTCCTACGAGCAGTACTTC.

This chain links TRBV7-6 with TRBJ1-4; a weak D match, TRBD1 (5 bases). The V gene's germline CDR1 is SGHVS and CDR2 FNYEAQ. The CDR3 contains 16 residues. V dropped 5 bases and J dropped 6 bases, with 19 bases sitting between them. The CDR3 nucleotides are TGTGCCAGCAGCCCGCTGACAGTGAGAATGGATGAAAAACTGTTTTTT. Translating gives CASSPLTVRMDEKLFF.

V is TRBV25-1 and J is TRBJ1-2; 8 positions match TRBD1. V shed 2 bases and J 2 bases; nucleotides not matched to a gene: 4. This CDR3 has 15 amino acids. Germline-derived CDR1 and CDR2 are MGHDK and SYGVNS. CDR3 in DNA: TGTGCCAGCAGTGAAAATACAGGGGGGAACTATGGCTACACCTTC. This gives the protein CASSENTGGNYGYTF.

CDR3 amino acids: CASSSATSSNEQFF. CDR3 coding DNA: TGCGCCAGCAGCTCGGCGACTAGTAGCAATGAGCAGTTCTTC. This chain joins TRBV5-1 and TRBJ2-1; D is possibly TRBD2 (6 bases). CDR3 length equals 14 residues. Trimming stripped 3 bases from V and 6 bases from J, with 13 bases between. The germline CDR1 and CDR2 sequences are SGHRS and YFSETQ.

The rearrangement joins TRBV11-2 to TRBJ2-2; unclear D gene. The germline CDR1 and CDR2 sequences are SGHAT and FQNNGV. V lost 1 base and J 6 bases, leaving 6 bases between the germline ends. This CDR3 has 13 amino acids. Here the CDR3 reads CASSLGVPGELFF. The CDR3 DNA follows: TGTGCCAGCAGCTTAGGAGTTCCCGGGGAGCTGTTTTTT.

The chain carries TRBV10-3 and TRBJ2-1, with D perhaps matching TRBD1 (5 bases). In germline, CDR1 is ENHRY, CDR2 SYGVKD. The CDR3 runs to 15 residues. V was clipped by 3 bases and J by 6 bases, with 15 bases between them. The CDR3 reads CAISDGLVGANEQFF. CDR3 sequence (DNA): TGTGCCATCAGTGATGGTCTAGTTGGGGCCAATGAGCAGTTCTTC.

About this clone itself: A far larger clone is a single base away, which makes a read error likely. The same CDR3 is also encoded by other DNA sequences in this sample. V is TRBV11-3 and J is TRBJ2-1; 14 bases are shared with TRBD2. The CDR3 extends over 16 amino acids. Germline V lookup: CDR1 SGHNT, CDR2 YENEEA. With 1 base clipped from V and 4 bases from J, the junction kept 0 bases outside the gene matches. Here the CDR3 reads CASSLGTSGGYNEQFF. The CDR3 bases are TGTGCCAGCAGCTTAGGGACTAGCGGGGGGTACAATGAGCAGTTCTTC.

This clone was detected only a few times. The chain has TRBV2 and TRBJ1-1, with 8 bases lining up with TRBD1. Germline CDR1 and CDR2: SNHLY and FYNNEI. The trim removed 4 bases at V and 4 bases at J, leaving 5 bases unmatched. CDR3 length equals 14 residues. The CDR3: CASSGSRGLTEAFF. CDR3 sequence (DNA): TGTGCCAGCAGTGGATCCAGGGGGCTCACTGAAGCTTTCTTT.

This chain connects TRBV4-1 to TRBJ2-7, with D perhaps TRBD1 (6 bases). Germline V CDR1 and CDR2: MGHRA, YSYEKL. This CDR3 comprises 16 residues. Trimming stripped 3 bases from V and 1 base from J, with 16 bases between. CDR3 loop: CASSQSTGLRSYEQYF. CDR3 nucleotides: TGCGCCAGCAGCCAGAGCACAGGGCTCAGGTCCTACGAGCAGTACTTC.

This clone was counted once. The chain has TRBV7-2 and TRBJ1-4, with a tentative D call TRBD1 (5 bases). CDR3 length equals 14 residues. The V gene lost 8 bases and the J gene lost 13 bases, with 23 bases spanning the gap. Germline CDR1 reads SGHTA; CDR2 reads FQGNSA. CDR3 loop: CASLYVRRGRILFF. CDR3 sequence (DNA): TGTGCCAGCCTCTATGTTAGGAGGGGAAGGATACTGTTTTTT.

This clone was recorded once. The chain is built from TRBV9 and TRBJ1-2; possible D gene TRBD1, 5 bases. V was clipped by 0 bases and J by 6 bases, with 12 bases between them. The CDR3 totals 14 residues. CDR1 is SGDLS, CDR2 YYNGEE, per germline. CDR3 DNA sequence: TGTGCCAGCAGCGTAGCGTCAGGGAGTAATGGCTACACCTTC. Protein product: CASSVASGSNGYTF.

This rearrangement joins TRBV7-9 to TRBJ2-5; D gene ambiguous. Germline V CDR1 and CDR2: SEHNR, FQNEAQ (reference sequence). The V gene lost 4 bases and the J gene lost 4 bases, with 16 bases spanning the gap. This CDR3 is built from 15 residues. The chain's CDR3 is CASSSGDIAGETQYF. The CDR3 region has the DNA TGTGCCAGCAGCTCTGGGGATATCGCAGGAGAGACCCAGTACTTC.

CDR3 protein: CASSNRGFTFTGELFF. DNA for the CDR3: TGTGCCAGCAGCAACAGGGGTTTTACCTTCACCGGGGAGCTGTTTTTT. The V gene is TRBV11-3, the J gene TRBJ2-2, with 7 bases aligning to TRBD1. Germline assignment: CDR1 SGHNT and CDR2 YENEEA. V lost 5 bases, J lost 4 bases, and 10 bases stayed unmatched. This CDR3 comprises 16 residues.

The CDR3 DNA is TGTGCCAGCAGCTTAGCGGGACTAGCGGGTTCGTATGAGCAGTTCTTC. This codes for CASSLAGLAGSYEQFF. The rearrangement joins TRBV5-4 to TRBJ2-1; 12 bases map to TRBD2. CDR1 and CDR2 from the germline V gene are SGHNT and YYREEE (reference sequence). The CDR3 covers 16 residues. The J segment lost 8 bases and the V segment lost 2 bases, leaving 8 bases of the junction unmatched.

The chain joins TRBV19 to TRBJ1-1, with D possibly being TRBD1 (5 bases). Germline CDR1 is LNHDA and CDR2 is SQIVND (reference sequence). V was clipped by 7 bases and J by 7 bases, with 13 bases between them. There are 12 residues in the CDR3. The CDR3 DNA reads TGTGCCAGTAAAGTGGGGCCGATTGAAGCTTTCTTT. It codes for CASKVGPIEAFF.

A single count supports this clone. The chain has TRBV7-8 and TRBJ2-7, with TRBD2 as a possible D gene (6 bases). Trimming stripped 6 bases from V and 5 bases from J, with 20 bases between. Germline V gene data show CDR1 as SGHVS and CDR2 as FQNEAQ. The CDR3 contains 15 residues. CDR3 DNA: TGTGCCAGCAGTCCCTTCGGGGGTTTGGGAAACGAGCAGTACTTC. As protein: CASSPFGGLGNEQYF.

This chain uses TRBV5-8 with TRBJ1-1; D is unclear. This CDR3 contains 13 residues. Germline lookup yields CDR1 SGHTS and CDR2 YDEGEE. V was trimmed by 2 bases and J by 0 bases, leaving 5 bases between them. This CDR3 is CASSFDLNTEAFF. The CDR3 DNA is TGTGCCAGCAGCTTCGACCTGAACACTGAAGCTTTCTTT. The complete variable domain, with remaining parts taken from reference TRBV5-8 and TRBJ1-1, reads EAGVTQSPTHLIKTRGQQATLRCSPISGHTSVYWYQQALGLGLQFLLWYDEGEERNRGNFPPRFSGRQFPNYSSELNVNALELEDSALYLCASSFDLNTEAFFGQGTRLTVV.

The chain recombines TRBV30 with TRBJ1-2, with D unclear. V lost 3 bases to trimming and J lost 7 bases, with 15 bases between them. Germline CDR1 GTSNPN, CDR2 SVGIG (reference sequence). The CDR3 loop spans 13 amino acids. The DNA of the CDR3 is TGTGCCTGGAGCGAGACTGGACGTGGTGGCTACACCTTC. Protein product: CAWSETGRGGYTF.

The rearrangement uses TRBV5-1 and TRBJ1-2, with unresolved D. Germline V gene lookup returns CDR1 SGHRS and CDR2 YFSETQ. V lost 2 bases and J lost 8, with 13 bases in between. The CDR3 consists of 13 residues. Written as DNA, the CDR3 is TGCGCCAGCAGCTTATCCCACCCGGAAGGCTACACCTTC. Protein: CASSLSHPEGYTF.

This chain links TRBV6-5 with TRBJ2-1, with D perhaps matching TRBD1 (5 bases). This CDR3 spans 14 amino acids. Trimming left V 0 bases short and J 8 bases short, with 11 bases between. Germline-derived CDR1 and CDR2 are MNHEY and SVGAGI. The CDR3 sequence is CASSYSPGQHEQFF. The CDR3 DNA is TGTGCCAGCAGTTACTCTCCAGGGCAACATGAGCAGTTCTTC.